Each of the 2 T cell receptor beta chains below was sequenced from the same sample in a study of ipilimumab plus nivolumab after autologous stem cell transplantation. Clones were sequenced by immunoSEQ multiplex PCR, and TCRdb holds only the in-frame ones, with some missing. In the table there are 15,000 to 20,000 clones, roughly four fifths of which are singletons. Sequenced here: PBMCs, sampled in a trial of ipilimumab plus nivolumab as post-transplant consolidation. Every receptor here comes from a male donor with diffuse large B-cell lymphoma.

The gene calls are TRBV5-4 and TRBJ2-2; 7 bases match TRBD1. CDR3 length: 15 residues. V was pared by 6 bases and J by 1 base, with 6 bases of the junction left unmatched. CDR1 and CDR2 from the germline V gene are SGHNT and YYREEE (reference sequence). The CDR3 DNA is TGTGCCAGCACGTCGGGGACAGAGAACACCGGGGAGCTGTTTTTT. Its translation: CASTSGTENTGELFF.

This chain joins TRBV5-5 and TRBJ2-7, with a tentative D call TRBD1 (6 bases). The CDR3 sequence is 15 residues long. Germline V CDR1 and CDR2: SGHKS, YYEKEE (reference sequence). V shed 6 bases and J shed 2 bases, with 18 bases lying between them. The DNA for the CDR3 is TGTGCCAGCAACCCGGGGCAGGGGCCACCCTACGAGCAGTACTTC. Its translation is CASNPGQGPPYEQYF.